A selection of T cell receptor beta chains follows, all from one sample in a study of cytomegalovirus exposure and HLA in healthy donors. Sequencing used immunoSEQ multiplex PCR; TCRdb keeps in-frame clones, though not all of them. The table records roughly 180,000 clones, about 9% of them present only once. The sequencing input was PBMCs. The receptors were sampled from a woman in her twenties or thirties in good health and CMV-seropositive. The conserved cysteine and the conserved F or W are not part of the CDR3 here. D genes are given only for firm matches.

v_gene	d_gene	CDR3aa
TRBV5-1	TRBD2	ASSLTGTSGITDTQY
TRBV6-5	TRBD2	ASSARLAGDKF
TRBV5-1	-	ASSLSDSAGNTIY
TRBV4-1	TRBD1	ASNEDRDDSYEQY
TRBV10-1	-	ASGAGGPSGANVLT
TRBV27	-	ASSPRVHEQF
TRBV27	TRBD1	ASSLFTGANTEAF
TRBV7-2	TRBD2	ASSLVGLAGAGQY
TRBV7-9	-	ASSNEYYEQY
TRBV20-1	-	SARRRDEQY
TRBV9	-	ASKTANTGELF
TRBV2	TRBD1	ASRGDRGTNQPQH
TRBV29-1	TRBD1	SVLRDRGSYGYT
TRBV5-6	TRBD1	ASSVGTDSGNTIY
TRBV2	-	ASCSLESSQPQH
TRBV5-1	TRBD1	ASSLPKTGERAYEQY
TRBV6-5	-	ASSPPGLYEQY
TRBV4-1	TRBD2	ASSHQALAVYQETQY
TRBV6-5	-	ASRGRLSGELF
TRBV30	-	AWSLQLSGELF
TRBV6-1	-	ASSELKGDGELF
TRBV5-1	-	ASSGDGSTDTQY
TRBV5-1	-	ASSLDGGNTEAF
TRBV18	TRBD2	ASSRNLAGGSTGELF
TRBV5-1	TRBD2	ASSLASSGSYTDTQY
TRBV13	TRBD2	ASSSQEEREGPETQY
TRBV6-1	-	ASSVLTDYGYT
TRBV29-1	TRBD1	SVSKGAMANYGYT
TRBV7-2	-	ASRSPGVSYEQY
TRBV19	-	ASQNSGSNTGELF
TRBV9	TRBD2	ASSQTSGMSTGELF
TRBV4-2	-	ASSLWLGVGDTQY
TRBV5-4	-	ASTEDSSYNEQF
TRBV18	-	ASSSVLAEAGELF
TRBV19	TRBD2	ASSLWTSGRDKDNEQF
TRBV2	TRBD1	ASSAGTGGKDTQY
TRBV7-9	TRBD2	ASSSLAGGPVGEQF
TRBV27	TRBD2	ASSKTLSGLDTQY
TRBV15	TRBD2	ATRTAGVGEQF
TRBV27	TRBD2	AAGREAYEQY
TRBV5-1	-	ASSLVGETQY
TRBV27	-	ASSFRTMNTEAF